The present T cell receptor (beta chain) was sequenced within a study of blood T cell repertoires in COVID-19. Study-level information: Italy, Spain and the United States were the sources of the convalescent and acute COVID-19 samples. PBMCs, B-cell-depleted T cells, or T cells were the source of the cDNA or gDNA that made up the material.

In the study's own analysis: Amplifying reference gene primers gave estimates of nucleated cell counts. Repertoires were generated with immunoSEQ multiplex PCR, while TCRdb's copy carries only in-frame clones and drops some. The D gene and trimming were derived from the DNA, and the V and J assignments and clone size from that table. Seen here are about 130,000 clones, 70% to 85% observed once, and the top ten hold 3%. V lost 0 bases and J lost 5; bases outside the gene matches: 11. This CDR3 is built from 17 residues. Looked up from germline, CDR1 is SGHRS and CDR2 is YFSETQ. The receptor was isolated from a woman older than 75 with acute or convalescent COVID-19. Input material: peripheral blood. The chain is built from TRBV5-1 and TRBJ2-7, with 10 bases that match TRBD1. CDR3 sequence reads: CASSLGWKGTGEDEQYF. The CDR3 DNA follows: TGCGCCAGCAGCTTGGGATGGAAAGGGACAGGGGAGGACGAGCAGTACTTC.